Each of the 32 T cell receptor beta chains below was sequenced from the same sample in a study of shared clonotypes between healthy human individuals. Sequenced by immunoSEQ multiplex PCR; TCRdb stores in-frame clones only, minus some. The table lists about 2,200,000 clones, around 93% of them singletons, with about 1.5% in the top ten. Only CD45RO-negative cells positively selected for CCR7 counted as naive CD8 cells, so terminally differentiated effector memory CD45RA+ cells were excluded. Sample: naive CD8+ T cells from PBMCs. Every receptor here comes from a man aged 18 to 29 in good health. Some clones in this sample may be carry-over from other donors' samples.

V usage is TRBV6-4 and J usage is TRBJ2-7; D is possibly TRBD1 (6 bases). From germline, CDR1 is MRHNA and CDR2 SNTAGT. V gave up 4 bases and J gave up 1 base, with 14 bases separating them. CDR3 length equals 15 residues. This CDR3 is CASSVQGALSYEQYF. The CDR3 DNA reads as TGTGCCAGCAGTGTACAGGGTGCCTTATCCTACGAGCAGTACTTC.

V gene TRBV5-6 combines with J gene TRBJ2-2; D is ambiguous. Germline CDR1 reads SGHDT; CDR2 reads YYEEEE. Between the trimmed V and J ends, which lost 4 bases and 2 bases, there was a span of 9 bases. CDR3 length: 14 amino acids. The CDR3 loop is CASSPGSNTGELFF. The CDR3 DNA reads as TGTGCCAGCAGCCCGGGCTCCAACACCGGGGAGCTGTTTTTT.

The chain couples TRBV7-2 to TRBJ1-2, with no clear D. Trimming shortened V by 5 bases and J by 7 bases, and 17 bases separated the two germline ends. The CDR3 totals 14 residues. CDR1 and CDR2 (germline): SGHTA, FQGNSA. This CDR3 is CASSLLPPLSGYTF. The CDR3 DNA sequence: TGTGCCAGCAGCCTATTACCCCCCTTGAGTGGCTACACCTTC.

The rearrangement uses TRBV27 and TRBJ2-1; TRBD2 is a possible D gene (5 bases). Trimming left V 7 bases short and J 0 bases short, with 19 bases between. Germline lookup yields CDR1 MNHEY and CDR2 SMNVEV (reference sequence). CDR3 length: 17 residues. The CDR3 DNA reads TGTGCCAGCACCCCTAGTCGGGAATATAGCTCCTACAATGAGCAGTTCTTC. Encoded protein: CASTPSREYSSYNEQFF.

The rearrangement uses TRBV7-9 and TRBJ1-2; D is undetermined. V was shortened by 1 base and J by 2 bases, with 11 bases between the two germline ends. The length of the CDR3 is 15 residues. Germline CDR1 reads SEHNR; CDR2 reads FQNEAQ (reference sequence). The CDR3 coding sequence is TGTGCCAGCAGCTTAGGCCACGGTGACAACTATGGCTACACCTTC. This translates into CASSLGHGDNYGYTF.

V usage is TRBV27 and J usage is TRBJ2-2, with TRBD1 matching 8 bases. The germline V gene has CDR1 MNHEY and CDR2 SMNVEV (reference sequence). The CDR3 covers 13 residues. Trimming removed 6 bases from V and 7 bases from J; junction bases left unmatched: 4. This chain's CDR3 is CASRDRVHGELFF. The CDR3 DNA follows: TGTGCCAGCAGGGACAGGGTACACGGGGAGCTGTTTTTT.

The chain has TRBV6-1 and TRBJ1-1, with D possibly matching TRBD1 (5 bases). Germline lookup yields CDR1 MNHNS and CDR2 SASEGT. The CDR3 loop spans 15 amino acids. V was shortened by 8 bases and J by 1 base, with 17 bases between the two germline ends. In DNA form, the CDR3 reads TGTGCCAGCCCTACAATGGGGGGAAGGAACACTGAAGCTTTCTTT. Amino acids: CASPTMGGRNTEAFF.

The DNA of the CDR3 is TGTGCCAGCAGTTTACAGGAGGGTTCTAGTGAAAAACTGTTTTTT. Translation gives CASSLQEGSSEKLFF. The V gene is TRBV28, the J gene TRBJ1-4; no definite D call. Between the trimmed V and J ends, which lost 2 bases and 7 bases, there was a span of 14 bases. The CDR3 has 15 residues. Germline V gives CDR1 MDHEN, CDR2 SYDVKM.

The V gene is TRBV11-3, the J gene TRBJ1-1; TRBD1 aligns across 9 bases. The V segment lost 5 bases and the J segment 6 bases; nucleotides outside the gene matches: 10. From germline, CDR1 is SGHNT and CDR2 YENEEA. The CDR3 runs 15 residues. CDR3 sequence (DNA): TGTGCCAGCAGCAGTCCGGGACAGGGCTCTCCTGAAGCTTTCTTT. Amino acid sequence: CASSSPGQGSPEAFF.

The V gene is TRBV4-1, the J gene TRBJ2-7; TRBD2 matches 11 bases. J was trimmed by 3 bases and V by 6 bases; bases with no gene match: 10. The CDR3 length is 16 residues. Germline CDR1 is MGHRA and CDR2 is YSYEKL. CDR3: CASSPILTSGIYEQYF. The CDR3 bases are TGCGCCAGCAGTCCAATCTTGACTAGCGGGATCTACGAGCAGTACTTC.

The genes are TRBV19 and TRBJ2-1, with D unclear. The germline CDR1 and CDR2 sequences are LNHDA and SQIVND (reference sequence). V lost 8 bases and J 5 bases, leaving 10 bases between the germline ends. This CDR3 has 12 amino acids. In DNA form, the CDR3 reads TGTGCCAGTTCCCATCTGAACAATGAGCAGTTCTTC. Protein: CASSHLNNEQFF.

Remarks on this clone: The sample contains more than one DNA sequence encoding this CDR3. V and J are TRBV5-6 and TRBJ2-3; 11 nucleotides line up with TRBD2. The ends lost 5 bases at V and 3 bases at J; junction bases unmatched: 5. The CDR3 contains 15 residues. Germline CDR1 is SGHDT and CDR2 is YYEEEE. The CDR3 DNA reads as TGTGCCAGCAGTCTACTAGCGGGAGTAACAGATACGCAGTATTTT. This gives the protein CASSLLAGVTDTQYF.

Regarding this clone: The sample contains more than one DNA sequence encoding this CDR3. This chain uses TRBV7-9 with TRBJ2-1; D remains unclear. Trimming left V 3 bases short and J 6 bases short, with 9 bases between. The CDR3 is made up of 13 amino acids. From germline, CDR1 is SEHNR and CDR2 FQNEAQ (reference sequence). CDR3 sequence reads: CASSFGGANEQFF. Here the CDR3 DNA reads TGTGCCAGCAGCTTCGGCGGAGCCAATGAGCAGTTCTTC.

The chain links TRBV7-9 to TRBJ1-5; tentatively, D is TRBD1 (6 bases). V was trimmed by 6 bases and J by 6 bases, leaving 24 bases between them. This CDR3 contains 17 residues. Germline values: CDR1 SEHNR, CDR2 FQNEAQ (reference sequence). CDR3 DNA: TGTGCCAGCAGTTATATAGGGGGATCCCTGCAGATTCAGCCCCAGCATTTT. It encodes CASSYIGGSLQIQPQHF.

This clone was observed once. Other DNA sequences within the sample encode an identical CDR3. The chain couples TRBV6-5 to TRBJ1-1; tentative D call: TRBD1 (5 bases). CDR1 is MNHEY and CDR2 is SVGAGI in the germline V gene. V gave up 3 bases and J gave up 0 bases, with 11 bases separating them. The CDR3 consists of 15 residues. CDR3 sequence reads: CASSYSAGLNTEAFF. The CDR3 coding sequence is TGTGCCAGCAGTTATTCCGCAGGGTTGAACACTGAAGCTTTCTTT.

The chain uses TRBV7-9 and TRBJ2-7; 8 bases agree with TRBD2. CDR1 is SEHNR and CDR2 is FQNEAQ in the germline V gene (reference sequence). J lost 5 bases, V lost 3 bases, and 12 bases had no gene match. The CDR3 runs to 16 residues. The CDR3 nucleotides are TGTGCCAGCAGCTTGCGGGGCGGCGGGGGGACCGACGAGCAGTACTTC. This encodes CASSLRGGGGTDEQYF.

This sequence joins TRBV6-5 and TRBJ2-3; the D gene is possibly TRBD2 (5 bases). Trimming stripped 6 bases from V and 6 bases from J, with 10 bases between. The CDR3 consists of 12 residues. Germline CDR1 reads MNHEY; CDR2 reads SVGAGI. The CDR3: CASRTPGDTQYF. The DNA for the CDR3 is TGTGCCAGCAGGACGCCGGGGGATACGCAGTATTTT.

V usage is TRBV4-1 and J usage is TRBJ1-1, with D perhaps TRBD1 (5 bases). Trimming left V 3 bases short and J 3 bases short, with 11 bases between. CDR3 length: 14 amino acids. Per germline, CDR1 MGHRA and CDR2 YSYEKL. The CDR3 protein is CASSHGAEYTEAFF. DNA for the CDR3: TGCGCCAGCAGCCATGGGGCGGAATACACTGAAGCTTTCTTT.

V is TRBV27 and J is TRBJ2-3; the D gene could be TRBD1 or TRBD2 (5 bases each). The CDR3 covers 17 residues. CDR1 and CDR2 (germline): MNHEY, SMNVEV (reference sequence). Between the trimmed V and J ends, which lost 5 bases and 0 bases, there was a span of 18 bases. The CDR3 protein is CASSPIGMGVSTDTQYF. The CDR3 DNA sequence: TGTGCCAGCAGTCCCATAGGGATGGGGGTAAGCACAGATACGCAGTATTTT.

The chain combines TRBV27 with TRBJ2-3; D is uncertain. The germline V gene encodes CDR1 MNHEY and CDR2 SMNVEV (reference sequence). The CDR3 runs to 13 residues. V was pared by 2 bases and J by 6 bases, with 9 bases between. The chain's CDR3 is CASSLMSGDTQYF. The CDR3, as DNA: TGTGCCAGCAGTTTAATGTCGGGCGATACGCAGTATTTT.

This clone has only a few counts. J is TRBJ2-4 and V is TRBV30; D remains unclear. CDR3 length equals 11 residues. The V end was cut by 6 bases, the J end by 0 bases, with 3 bases between. CDR1 GTSNPN and CDR2 SVGIG come from the germline V gene (reference sequence). The CDR3 protein is CACLAKNIQYF. The CDR3, as DNA: TGTGCCTGTTTAGCCAAAAACATTCAGTACTTC.

V is TRBV7-8 and J is TRBJ2-7; 7 bases are shared with TRBD1. The CDR3 length is 16 residues. From germline, CDR1 is SGHVS and CDR2 FQNEAQ. J was trimmed by 5 bases and V by 0 bases; bases with no gene match: 10. This CDR3 is CASSLASAGGYHEQYF. In DNA form, the CDR3 reads TGTGCCAGCAGCTTAGCCTCGGCAGGGGGTTACCACGAGCAGTACTTC.

The rearrangement joins TRBV27 to TRBJ2-6; D is unresolved. Looked up from germline, CDR1 is MNHEY and CDR2 is SMNVEV (reference sequence). The CDR3 totals 15 residues. Deletions cut 5 bases from V and 1 base from J, with 9 bases between. CDR3 nucleotides: TGTGCCAGCAGTCCATCCTTATCTGGGGCCAACGTCCTGACTTTC. This codes for CASSPSLSGANVLTF.

For this clone: The sample carries other DNA sequences with the same CDR3. V usage is TRBV15 and J usage is TRBJ2-7; D not certain. The ends were cut back, 3 bases at V and 3 bases at J, with 9 bases in the middle. CDR1 LNHNV and CDR2 YYDKDF come from the germline V gene (reference sequence). The CDR3 spans 13 residues. CDR3 bases: TGTGCCACCAGCAGTGGCCAGGACTACGAGCAGTACTTC. Its translation is CATSSGQDYEQYF.

The V gene is TRBV28, the J gene TRBJ2-7, with 9 positions matching TRBD2. With 5 bases clipped from V and 1 base from J, the junction kept 12 bases outside the gene matches. The germline V gene has CDR1 MDHEN and CDR2 SYDVKM. CDR3 length: 17 residues. CDR3 loop: CASSPPSLSGRSYEQYF. The CDR3 region has the DNA TGTGCCAGCAGTCCTCCTTCCCTTAGCGGGAGATCCTACGAGCAGTACTTC.

The V and J genes are TRBV28 and TRBJ1-5, with a tentative D call TRBD1 (5 bases). CDR1 is MDHEN, CDR2 SYDVKM, per germline. V lost 5 bases, J lost 5 bases, and 13 bases lay in between. The CDR3 is 14 residues long. CDR3 DNA: TGTGCCAGCAGTCTATTCCGGGACTATCAGCCCCAGCATTTT. Translation gives CASSLFRDYQPQHF.

V usage is TRBV28 and J usage is TRBJ2-1; 12 bases line up with TRBD2. The CDR3 is 14 amino acids. Germline values: CDR1 MDHEN, CDR2 SYDVKM. The V gene end was trimmed by 5 bases and the J gene end by 15 bases; junction bases not matched to a gene: 11. CDR3 sequence reads: CASSPRTSGAVRFF. CDR3 nucleotide sequence: TGTGCCAGCAGTCCAAGGACTAGCGGGGCTGTTCGGTTCTTC.

The chain has TRBV28 and TRBJ2-7; D possibly corresponds to TRBD1 (5 bases). Trimming took off 0 bases at V and 2 bases at J, with 14 bases between the two ends. The germline V gene has CDR1 MDHEN and CDR2 SYDVKM. The CDR3 consists of 16 residues. The CDR3 coding sequence is TGTGCCAGCAGTTTATGGAGGTCACAGGCAGCCTACGAGCAGTACTTC. This sequence encodes CASSLWRSQAAYEQYF. The variable domain in full, with the rest retrieved from reference TRBV28 and TRBJ2-7, is DVKVTQSSRYLVKRTGEKVFLECVQDMDHENMFWYRQDPGLGLRLIYFSYDVKMKEKGDIPEGYSVSREKKERFSLILESASTNQTSMYLCASSLWRSQAAYEQYFGPGTRLTVT.

The CDR3 DNA reads as TGTGCCAGCAGCTTGATAGACAGGGGTGGTGGGGCCAACGTCCTGACTTTC. It specifies CASSLIDRGGGANVLTF. The rearrangement joins TRBV7-2 to TRBJ2-6; TRBD1 matches at 8 bases. Germline CDR1 and CDR2: SGHTA and FQGNSA. The CDR3 extends over 17 amino acids. V lost 3 bases and J lost 3; bases outside the gene matches: 7. The full variable domain, completed using reference TRBV7-2 and TRBJ2-6, is GAGVSQSPSNKVTEKGKDVELRCDPISGHTALYWYRQSLGQGLEFLIYFQGNSAPDKSGLPSDRFSAERTGGSVSTLTIQRTQQEDSAVYLCASSLIDRGGGANVLTFGAGSRLTVL.

With respect to this clone: Other DNA sequences from this sample encode an identical CDR3 as well. CDR3 protein: CASSLGTGAYNEQFF. Written as DNA, the CDR3 is TGTGCCAGCAGTTTAGGGACAGGGGCCTACAATGAGCAGTTCTTC. The chain is built from TRBV28 and TRBJ2-1, with 10 bases aligning to TRBD1. The germline V gene encodes CDR1 MDHEN and CDR2 SYDVKM. The length of the CDR3 is 15 residues. The V gene end was trimmed by 2 bases and the J gene end by 2 bases; junction bases not matched to a gene: 0.

The J gene is TRBJ2-7, the V gene TRBV5-4; TRBD2 aligns across 9 bases. The CDR3 has 18 residues. After removal of 0 bases from V and 5 bases from J, the junction contained 15 bases not matched to a gene. CDR1 is SGHNT, CDR2 YYREEE, per germline (reference sequence). The CDR3 region is CASSLDVSGGPERHEQYF. In nucleotides, the CDR3 is TGTGCCAGCAGCTTGGACGTTAGCGGGGGACCCGAGCGCCACGAGCAGTACTTC.

This clone was observed a few times. Other DNA sequences in the same sample also yield this CDR3. The rearrangement joins TRBV7-9 to TRBJ1-2; the D gene is possibly TRBD1 (6 bases). Trimming stripped 5 bases from V and 8 bases from J, with 12 bases between. This CDR3 has 12 amino acids. Germline V lookup: CDR1 SEHNR, CDR2 FQNEAQ (reference sequence). CDR3 coding DNA: TGTGCCAGCAGCCCCGGACAGCGGGGCTACACCTTC. This codes for CASSPGQRGYTF.